The T cell receptor (beta chain) under discussion was sequenced for a study of T cell responses to AZD1222 COVID-19 vaccine. Study context: Whether given at about 4 or about 12 weeks, second doses were pooled. General observations from the study: Repertoire samples came only from after the peak T cell response. Seropositive at baseline were only a handful of AZD1222 recipients.

Comments on this clone: Its antigen is not identified.

Here immunoSEQ multiplex PCR was the method, and the copy in TCRdb shows in-frame clones only, minus some. The sample holds around 91,000 clones; more than 70% are singletons and the top ten take under 25%. This CDR3 is built from 13 residues. The germline gives CDR1 SNHLY, CDR2 FYNNEI. Trimming pared 8 bases from V and 4 bases from J, leaving 11 bases between. The chain links TRBV2 to TRBJ1-4, with D possibly TRBD1 on 6 matching bases. The source is an adult in good health. The sample in question was peripheral blood, obtained on day 0 of AZD1222 vaccination. The CDR3 is CASRAGVNEKLFF. Written as DNA, the CDR3 is TGTGCCAGCCGAGCAGGGGTTAATGAAAAACTGTTTTTT.